Shown below are 20 T cell receptor beta chains from a single sample sequenced in a study of cytomegalovirus exposure and HLA in healthy donors (dated 2017 in TCRdb). The library was generated by the immunoSEQ multiplex PCR assay. The multiplex PCR relied on a mix of 60 forward primers for TCR Vbeta segments and 13 reverse primers for TCR Jbeta segments. This is the immuneACCESS table as TCRdb keeps it, with only in-frame sequences that have V and J called. A part of the clones is gone; compared with another copy, unresolved V genes explain less than half, and the rest is unexplained. A total of fewer than 120,000 clones appear in this sample, about 80% of them only once. Around 3% of the sample is taken by the ten largest. Sequenced input: PBMCs. The receptors come from a woman aged 55-70 years in good health and CMV-seropositive.

The chain has TRBV7-8 and TRBJ1-2; tentative D call: TRBD1 (5 bases). Looked up from germline, CDR1 is SGHVS and CDR2 is FQNEAQ. V lost 1 base and J lost 5, with 14 bases in between. The CDR3 consists of 15 residues. The CDR3 DNA sequence: TGTGCCAGCAGCTTAGTACCCCAGGGTTTATATGGCTACACCTTC. Residues: CASSLVPQGLYGYTF. Using reference TRBV7-8 and TRBJ1-2 for the parts outside the CDR3, the full variable domain is GAGVSQSPRYKVAKRGQDVALRCDPISGHVSLFWYQQALGQGPEFLTYFQNEAQLDKSGLPSDRFFAERPEGSVSTLKIQRTQQEDSAVYLCASSLVPQGLYGYTFGSGTRLTVV.

The V call is TRBV2, the J call TRBJ1-6, with no clear D. The V end was cut by 7 bases, the J end by 6 bases, with 13 bases between. The CDR3 covers 14 residues. Germline V gene lookup returns CDR1 SNHLY and CDR2 FYNNEI. The DNA of the CDR3 is TGTGCCAGCAAGGAGCGTTCCGGTAATTCACCCCTCCACTTT. It translates to CASKERSGNSPLHF. The full variable domain, completed using reference TRBV2 and TRBJ1-6, is EPEVTQTPSHQVTQMGQEVILRCVPISNHLYFYWYRQILGQKVEFLVSFYNNEISEKSEIFDDQFSVERPDGSNFTLKIRSTKLEDSAMYFCASKERSGNSPLHFGNGTRLTVT.

This chain joins TRBV28 and TRBJ1-2, with 9 bases matching TRBD1. Germline CDR1 is MDHEN and CDR2 is SYDVKM. The trim removed 7 bases at V and 7 bases at J, leaving 7 bases unmatched. This CDR3 is built from 13 residues. This chain's CDR3 is CASIPLDRGGYTF. The DNA of the CDR3 is TGTGCCAGCATACCCTTGGACAGGGGTGGCTACACCTTC.

The genes are TRBV19 and TRBJ2-5; D is uncertain. The J call is doubtful: the DNA matches TRBJ2-7 better. In germline, CDR1 is LNHDA, CDR2 SQIVND (reference sequence). CDR3 size: 14 residues. For the CDR3, the DNA is TGTGCCAGTAGCGCCTATGGGCAACAATACGAGCAGTACTTC. It yields the protein CASSAYGQQYEQYF.

This clone showed up just a few times. This chain joins TRBV28 and TRBJ2-5; 7 bases match TRBD2. Germline V lookup: CDR1 MDHEN, CDR2 SYDVKM. The CDR3 is made up of 14 amino acids. The V and J ends lost 5 bases and 3 bases, in that order; junction bases with no gene match: 6. CDR3 sequence reads: CASSPLAEEETQYF. CDR3 sequence (DNA): TGTGCCAGCAGTCCCCTAGCGGAGGAAGAGACCCAGTACTTC.

V gene TRBV19 combines with J gene TRBJ2-1; TRBD2 is a possible D gene (7 bases). The CDR3 totals 14 residues. Germline V gene sequence: CDR1 LNHDA, CDR2 SQIVND (reference sequence). Trimming left V 7 bases short and J 0 bases short, with 10 bases between. As DNA, the CDR3 is TGTGCCAGTAAAGGGGGGGTCTCCTACAATGAGCAGTTCTTC. Translation: CASKGGVSYNEQFF. Based on the CDR3 plus reference TRBV19 and TRBJ2-1, the full variable domain is DGGITQSPKYLFRKEGQNVTLSCEQNLNHDAMYWYRQDPGQGLRLIYYSQIVNDFQKGDIAEGYSVSREKKESFPLTVTSAQKNPTAFYLCASKGGVSYNEQFFGPGTRLTVL.

The chain combines TRBV10-3 with TRBJ2-5; 11 bases are shared with TRBD1. The V gene's germline CDR1 is ENHRY and CDR2 SYGVKD. V was clipped by 6 bases and J by 5 bases; unmatched bases: 5. CDR3 length equals 14 residues. The CDR3 coding sequence is TGTGCCATCAGCCCGGGACAGGGGGGGGAGACCCAGTACTTC. Protein: CAISPGQGGETQYF.

The chain recombines TRBV28 with TRBJ2-5; 7 nucleotides match TRBD1. This CDR3 has 14 amino acids. Germline V lookup: CDR1 MDHEN, CDR2 SYDVKM. Germline trimming cut 5 bases from V and 7 bases from J; bases unmatched to any gene: 10. The CDR3 coding sequence is TGTGCCAGCAGTCTTTCGACAGGGCTTAGGACCCAGTACTTC. Its translation is CASSLSTGLRTQYF.

The chain joins TRBV28 to TRBJ2-7, with D tentatively TRBD2 (6 bases). This CDR3 is 14 amino acids long. V lost 3 bases to trimming and J lost 0 bases, with 9 bases between them. Per the germline V gene, CDR1 is MDHEN and CDR2 is SYDVKM. CDR3 in DNA: TGTGCCAGCAGTTTGGCGGGGTCCTCCTACGAGCAGTACTTC. Translation: CASSLAGSSYEQYF.

The V gene is TRBV7-2, the J gene TRBJ2-7; D unresolved. The germline CDR1 and CDR2 sequences are SGHTA and FQGNSA. The length of the CDR3 is 15 residues. The germline V and J ends were trimmed by 1 base and 3 bases, with 13 bases remaining between them. The CDR3 bases are TGTGCCAGCAGCTTAGGTCTTACTACCTTCTACGAGCAGTACTTC. Residues: CASSLGLTTFYEQYF.

V is TRBV18 and J is TRBJ2-7; maybe TRBD1 (6 bases). This CDR3 is 14 amino acids long. V gave up 3 bases and J gave up 0 bases, with 9 bases separating them. CDR1 is KGHSH, CDR2 LQKENI, per germline. This chain's CDR3 is CASSPSDSSYEQYF. The CDR3 coding sequence is TGTGCCAGCTCACCGTCGGACAGCTCCTACGAGCAGTACTTC. The full variable domain, its missing parts supplied by reference TRBV18 and TRBJ2-7, is NAGVMQNPRHLVRRRGQEARLRCSPMKGHSHVYWYRQLPEEGLKFMVYLQKENIIDESGMPKERFSAEFPKEGPSILRIQQVVRGDSAAYFCASSPSDSSYEQYFGPGTRLTVT.

This clone was detected only a few times. As DNA, the CDR3 is TGTGCCAGCTCACCTAGCCGACAGGGCCACGAGCAGTACTTC. This sequence encodes CASSPSRQGHEQYF. The chain carries TRBV18 and TRBJ2-7, with 7 bases that match TRBD1. Germline CDR1 is KGHSH and CDR2 is LQKENI. The CDR3 runs to 14 residues. The trim removed 3 bases at V and 5 bases at J, leaving 7 bases unmatched.

The V gene is TRBV5-1, the J gene TRBJ1-1, with D perhaps TRBD1 (6 bases). The CDR3 contains 11 residues. Germline V CDR1 and CDR2: SGHRS, YFSETQ. V lost 4 bases and J 8 bases, leaving 9 bases between the germline ends. CDR3 residues: CASSAGTEAFF. The CDR3 DNA sequence: TGCGCCAGCAGCGCCGGGACAGAAGCTTTCTTT.

V is TRBV19 and J is TRBJ2-5; 10 bases agree with TRBD1. The CDR3 consists of 15 residues. From germline, CDR1 is LNHDA and CDR2 SQIVND (reference sequence). V was pared by 1 base and J by 3 bases, with 2 bases of the junction left unmatched. The DNA for the CDR3 is TGTGCCAGTAGTATAGGAGGGACAGGGGAAGAGACCCAGTACTTC. Translation: CASSIGGTGEETQYF.

The V gene is TRBV5-1, the J gene TRBJ2-5, with 9 bases lining up with TRBD2. Germline CDR1 is SGHRS and CDR2 is YFSETQ. V lost 4 bases to trimming and J lost 0 bases; unmatched junction nucleotides: 7. This CDR3 is 16 amino acids long. The CDR3 DNA is TGCGCCAGCAGCCCCCTGAGCGGGAGGAACCAAGAGACCCAGTACTTC. Translated, it gives CASSPLSGRNQETQYF. Combining the CDR3 with reference TRBV5-1 and TRBJ2-5 gives the whole variable domain KAGVTQTPRYLIKTRGQQVTLSCSPISGHRSVSWYQQTPGQGLQFLFEYFSETQRNKGNFPGRFSGRQFSNSRSEMNVSTLELGDSALYLCASSPLSGRNQETQYFGPGTRLLVL.

V and J are TRBV18 and TRBJ1-4; D gene uncertain. There are 15 residues in the CDR3. Germline CDR1 and CDR2: KGHSH and LQKENI. V was shortened by 6 bases and J by 2 bases, with 13 bases between the two germline ends. The CDR3 nucleotides are TGTGCCAGCTCCCGGTACCAGGCTACTAATGAAAAACTGTTTTTT. Amino acids: CASSRYQATNEKLFF. The full variable domain, rest sourced from reference TRBV18 and TRBJ1-4, is NAGVMQNPRHLVRRRGQEARLRCSPMKGHSHVYWYRQLPEEGLKFMVYLQKENIIDESGMPKERFSAEFPKEGPSILRIQQVVRGDSAAYFCASSRYQATNEKLFFGSGTQLSVL.

The chain combines TRBV20-1 with TRBJ2-1; D is unclear. Germline V gene lookup returns CDR1 DFQATT and CDR2 SNEGSKA (reference sequence). The CDR3 has 10 residues. Trimming took off 5 bases at V and 11 bases at J, with 10 bases between the two ends. The CDR3, as DNA: TGCAGTGCTCTTTCACACCAGCAGTTCTTC. The encoded protein is CSALSHQQFF.

The chain recombines TRBV6-1 with TRBJ2-5; 7 bases align to TRBD2. The V and J ends lost 4 bases and 4 bases, in that order; junction bases with no gene match: 6. The CDR3 totals 14 residues. Germline CDR1 is MNHNS and CDR2 is SASEGT. In nucleotides, the CDR3 is TGTGCCAGCAGTGTAAACGGGAGGAGAGAGACCCAGTACTTC. Translated: CASSVNGRRETQYF.

This clone was observed a single time. V and J are TRBV5-1 and TRBJ1-2; D might be TRBD1 (5 bases). The V end lost 3 bases, the J end lost 4 bases, and 13 bases lay between the germline ends. The germline V gene has CDR1 SGHRS and CDR2 YFSETQ. This CDR3 region has 14 residues. The CDR3 DNA sequence: TGCGCCAGCAGCTCCTCGGGACTTCTCTATGGCTACACCTTC. This gives the protein CASSSSGLLYGYTF.

The gene calls are TRBV4-1 and TRBJ2-3, with 9 bases matching TRBD2. CDR1 is MGHRA and CDR2 is YSYEKL in the germline V gene. Unmatched junction bases numbered 12, after V lost 0 bases and J lost 5 bases. The CDR3 length is 18 residues. The CDR3 nucleotides are TGCGCCAGCAGCCAAGACAGCCGCGCGGGAGGGTTGGGAGATACGCAGTATTTT. It codes for CASSQDSRAGGLGDTQYF.